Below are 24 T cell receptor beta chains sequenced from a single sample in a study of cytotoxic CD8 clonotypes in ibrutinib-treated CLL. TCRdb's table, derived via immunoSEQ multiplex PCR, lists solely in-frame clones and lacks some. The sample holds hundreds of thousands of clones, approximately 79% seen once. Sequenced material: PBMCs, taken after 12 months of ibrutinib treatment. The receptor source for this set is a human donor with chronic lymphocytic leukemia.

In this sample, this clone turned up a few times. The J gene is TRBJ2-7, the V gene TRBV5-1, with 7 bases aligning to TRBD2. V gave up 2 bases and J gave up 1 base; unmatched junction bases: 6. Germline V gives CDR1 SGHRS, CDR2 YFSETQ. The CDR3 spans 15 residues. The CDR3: CASSFAVGGSYEQYF. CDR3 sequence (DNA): TGCGCCAGCAGCTTCGCGGTGGGAGGGTCCTACGAGCAGTACTTC. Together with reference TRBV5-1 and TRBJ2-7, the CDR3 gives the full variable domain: KAGVTQTPRYLIKTRGQQVTLSCSPISGHRSVSWYQQTPGQGLQFLFEYFSETQRNKGNFPGRFSGRQFSNSRSEMNVSTLELGDSALYLCASSFAVGGSYEQYFGPGTRLTVT.

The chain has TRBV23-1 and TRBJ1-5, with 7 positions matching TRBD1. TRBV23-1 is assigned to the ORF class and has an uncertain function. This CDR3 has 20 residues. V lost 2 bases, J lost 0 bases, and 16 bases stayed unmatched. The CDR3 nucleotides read TGCGCCAGCAGTCAAATTCTCAAACCAGGGGGTGATAATAGCAATCAGCCCCAGCATTTT. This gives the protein CASSQILKPGGDNSNQPQHF.

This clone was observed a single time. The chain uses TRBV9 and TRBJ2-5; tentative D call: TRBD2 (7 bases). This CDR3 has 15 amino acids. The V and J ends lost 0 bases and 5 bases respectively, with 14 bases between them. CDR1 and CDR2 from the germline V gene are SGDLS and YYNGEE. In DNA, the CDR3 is TGTGCCAGCAGCGTAGCGGGGGGCCTAAGGGAGACCCAGTACTTC. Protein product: CASSVAGGLRETQYF.

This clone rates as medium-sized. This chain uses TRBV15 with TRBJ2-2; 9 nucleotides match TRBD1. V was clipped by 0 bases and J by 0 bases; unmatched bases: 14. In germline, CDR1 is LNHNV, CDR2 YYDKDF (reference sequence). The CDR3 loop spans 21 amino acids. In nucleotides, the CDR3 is TGTGCCACCAGCAGAGAGAGGACAGGGGATTTTCTCGACGCGAACACCGGGGAGCTGTTTTTT. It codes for CATSRERTGDFLDANTGELFF.

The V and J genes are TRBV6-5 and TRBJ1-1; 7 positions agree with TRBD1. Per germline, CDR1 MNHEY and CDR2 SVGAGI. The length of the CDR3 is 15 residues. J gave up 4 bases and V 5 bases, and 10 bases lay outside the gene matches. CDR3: CASSTPTGLFTEAFF. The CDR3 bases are TGTGCCAGCAGTACGCCGACAGGGCTATTCACTGAAGCTTTCTTT.

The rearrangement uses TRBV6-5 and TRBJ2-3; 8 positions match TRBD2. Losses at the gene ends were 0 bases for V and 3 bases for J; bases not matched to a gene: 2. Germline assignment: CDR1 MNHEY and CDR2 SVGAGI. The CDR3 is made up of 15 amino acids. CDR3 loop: CASSYSRGGTDTQYF. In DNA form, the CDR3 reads TGTGCCAGCAGTTACTCCCGGGGGGGAACAGATACGCAGTATTTT.

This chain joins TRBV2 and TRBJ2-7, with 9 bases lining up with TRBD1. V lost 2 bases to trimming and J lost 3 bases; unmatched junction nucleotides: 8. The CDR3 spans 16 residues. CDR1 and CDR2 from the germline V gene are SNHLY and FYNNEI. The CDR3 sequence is CASSESSGTGFYEQYF. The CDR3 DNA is TGTGCCAGCAGTGAATCATCCGGGACAGGGTTCTACGAGCAGTACTTC.

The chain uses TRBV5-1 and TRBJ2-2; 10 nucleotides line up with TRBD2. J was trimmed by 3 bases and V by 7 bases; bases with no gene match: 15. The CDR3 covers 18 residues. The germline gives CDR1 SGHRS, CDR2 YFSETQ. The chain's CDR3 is CASAPSPGTSAHTGELFF. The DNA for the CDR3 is TGCGCCAGCGCACCCTCCCCGGGGACTAGCGCGCACACCGGGGAGCTGTTTTTT. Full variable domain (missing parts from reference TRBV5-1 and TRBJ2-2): KAGVTQTPRYLIKTRGQQVTLSCSPISGHRSVSWYQQTPGQGLQFLFEYFSETQRNKGNFPGRFSGRQFSNSRSEMNVSTLELGDSALYLCASAPSPGTSAHTGELFFGEGSRLTVL.

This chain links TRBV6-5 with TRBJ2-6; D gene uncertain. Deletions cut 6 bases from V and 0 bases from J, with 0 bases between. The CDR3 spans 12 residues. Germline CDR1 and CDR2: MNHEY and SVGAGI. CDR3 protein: CASSSGANVLTF. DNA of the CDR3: TGTGCCAGCAGCTCTGGGGCCAACGTCCTGACTTTC.

Here the CDR3 reads CASSLGQGDYGYTF. As DNA, the CDR3 is TGTGCCAGCAGCCTCGGACAGGGCGACTATGGCTACACCTTC. This chain links TRBV2 with TRBJ1-2, with 8 bases that match TRBD1. The CDR3 runs 14 residues. Germline CDR1 SNHLY, CDR2 FYNNEI. After removal of 6 bases from V and 3 bases from J, the junction contained 6 bases not matched to a gene.

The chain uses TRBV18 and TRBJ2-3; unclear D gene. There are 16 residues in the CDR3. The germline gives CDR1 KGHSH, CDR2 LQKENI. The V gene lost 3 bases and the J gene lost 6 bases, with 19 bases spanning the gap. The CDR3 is CASSPLGDPFGDTQYF. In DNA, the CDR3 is TGTGCCAGCTCACCCCTTGGCGACCCCTTTGGGGATACGCAGTATTTT.

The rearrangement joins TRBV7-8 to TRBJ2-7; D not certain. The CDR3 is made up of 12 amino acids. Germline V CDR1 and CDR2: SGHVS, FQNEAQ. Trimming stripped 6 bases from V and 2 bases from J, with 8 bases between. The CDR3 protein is CASRSSAYEQYF. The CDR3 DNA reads TGTGCCAGCAGATCCAGTGCCTACGAGCAGTACTTC.

Here the CDR3 DNA reads TGTGCCAGCAGCTCAGCGGTTTGGGAAGGTGAAAAACTGTTTTTT. It codes for CASSSAVWEGEKLFF. The genes are TRBV7-9 and TRBJ1-4, with D unclear. The V gene lost 4 bases and the J gene lost 7 bases, with 16 bases spanning the gap. The CDR3 is made up of 15 amino acids. The V gene's germline CDR1 is SEHNR and CDR2 FQNEAQ (reference sequence).

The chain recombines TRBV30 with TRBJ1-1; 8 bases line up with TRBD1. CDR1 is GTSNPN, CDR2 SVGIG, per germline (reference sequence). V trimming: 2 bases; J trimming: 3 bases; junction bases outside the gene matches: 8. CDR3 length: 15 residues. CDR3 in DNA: TGTGCCTGGAGTCCCCTTGGACAGGGAGACACTGAAGCTTTCTTT. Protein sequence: CAWSPLGQGDTEAFF.

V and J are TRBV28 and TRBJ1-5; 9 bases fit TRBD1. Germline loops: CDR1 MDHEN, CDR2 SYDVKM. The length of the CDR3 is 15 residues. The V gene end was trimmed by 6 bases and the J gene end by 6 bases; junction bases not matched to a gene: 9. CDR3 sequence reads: CASSTPGTGIQPQHF. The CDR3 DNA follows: TGTGCCAGCAGCACACCCGGGACAGGGATTCAGCCCCAGCATTTT.

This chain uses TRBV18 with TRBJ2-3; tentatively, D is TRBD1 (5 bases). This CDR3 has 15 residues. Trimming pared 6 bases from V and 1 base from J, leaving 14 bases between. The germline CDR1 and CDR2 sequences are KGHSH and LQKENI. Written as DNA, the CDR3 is TGTGCCAGCTCGCGAGGCCAGGGTGGCACAGATACGCAGTATTTT. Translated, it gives CASSRGQGGTDTQYF.

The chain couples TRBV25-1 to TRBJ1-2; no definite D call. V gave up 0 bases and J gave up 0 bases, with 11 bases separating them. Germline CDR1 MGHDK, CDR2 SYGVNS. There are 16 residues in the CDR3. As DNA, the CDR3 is TGTGCCAGCAGTGAATATACGGCAGATACTAACTATGGCTACACCTTC. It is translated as CASSEYTADTNYGYTF.

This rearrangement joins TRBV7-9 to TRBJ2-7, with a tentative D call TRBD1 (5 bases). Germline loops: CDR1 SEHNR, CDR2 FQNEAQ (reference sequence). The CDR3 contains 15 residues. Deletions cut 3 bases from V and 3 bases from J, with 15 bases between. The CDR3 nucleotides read TGTGCCAGCAGCTTCCAGGGCATCAGGAACTACGAGCAGTACTTC. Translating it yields CASSFQGIRNYEQYF.

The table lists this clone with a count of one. CDR3 DNA sequence: TGTGCCACCGATGGGGGGGGTAGGGGTTTAGAAGCTTTCTTT. Its protein product is CATDGGGRGLEAFF. The chain has TRBV6-4 and TRBJ1-1; D perhaps matches TRBD1 (5 bases). Germline V CDR1 and CDR2: MRHNA, SNTAGT. The CDR3 spans 14 residues. Trimming took off 10 bases at V and 8 bases at J, with 23 bases between the two ends.

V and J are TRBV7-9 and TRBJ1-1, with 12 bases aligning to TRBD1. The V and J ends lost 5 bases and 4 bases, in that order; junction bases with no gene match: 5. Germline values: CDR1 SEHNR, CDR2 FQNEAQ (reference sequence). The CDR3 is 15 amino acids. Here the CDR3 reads CASSTGQGAPTEAFF. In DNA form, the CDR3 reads TGTGCCAGCAGCACGGGACAGGGGGCGCCCACTGAAGCTTTCTTT.

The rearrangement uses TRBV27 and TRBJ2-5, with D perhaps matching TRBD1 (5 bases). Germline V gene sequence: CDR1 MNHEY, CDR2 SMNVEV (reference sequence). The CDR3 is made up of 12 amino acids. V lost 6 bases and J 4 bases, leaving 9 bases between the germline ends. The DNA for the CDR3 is TGTGCCAGCAGGCAAGGGGTAGAGACCCAGTACTTC. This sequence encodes CASRQGVETQYF.

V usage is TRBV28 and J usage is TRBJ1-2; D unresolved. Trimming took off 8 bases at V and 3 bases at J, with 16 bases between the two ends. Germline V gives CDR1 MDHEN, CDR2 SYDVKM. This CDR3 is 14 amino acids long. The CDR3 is CASDRTSSYYGYTF. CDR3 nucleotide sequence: TGTGCCAGCGATCGGACGTCTTCTTACTATGGCTACACCTTC.

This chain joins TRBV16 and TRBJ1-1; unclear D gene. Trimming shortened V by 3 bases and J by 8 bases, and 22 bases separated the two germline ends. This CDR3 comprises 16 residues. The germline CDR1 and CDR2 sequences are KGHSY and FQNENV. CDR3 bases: TGTGCCAGCAGCCATTCGGTCGGGCAGGCGGACTTAGAAGCTTTCTTT. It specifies CASSHSVGQADLEAFF.

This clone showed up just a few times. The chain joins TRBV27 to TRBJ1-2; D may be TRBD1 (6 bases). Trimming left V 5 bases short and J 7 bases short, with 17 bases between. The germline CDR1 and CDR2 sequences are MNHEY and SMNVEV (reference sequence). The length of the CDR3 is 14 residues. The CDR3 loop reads CASSATRQAPGYTF. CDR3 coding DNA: TGTGCCAGCAGTGCAACCCGACAGGCACCTGGCTACACCTTC.